This T cell receptor (beta chain) is drawn from a study of shared clonotypes between healthy human individuals. Assay used: immunoSEQ multiplex PCR; TCRdb lists only in-frame clones, some missing. This table has roughly 1 million clones, about 84% appearing once. This clone was seen a few times. Looked up from germline, CDR1 is LNHDA and CDR2 is SQIVND (reference sequence). The CDR3 length is 12 residues. V lost 3 bases, J lost 7 bases, and 7 bases lay in between. Sequenced input: memory CD4+ T cells from PBMCs. Subset noted: CD45RA-negative fraction. The chain couples TRBV19 to TRBJ2-1; D is unclear. The source of this sequence is a man between 18 and 35 years old in good health. Some clones in this sample may be carry-over from other donors' samples. The DNA of the CDR3 is TGTGCCAGTAGTATGGTGGGAAATGAGCAGTTCTTC. It codes for CASSMVGNEQFF.